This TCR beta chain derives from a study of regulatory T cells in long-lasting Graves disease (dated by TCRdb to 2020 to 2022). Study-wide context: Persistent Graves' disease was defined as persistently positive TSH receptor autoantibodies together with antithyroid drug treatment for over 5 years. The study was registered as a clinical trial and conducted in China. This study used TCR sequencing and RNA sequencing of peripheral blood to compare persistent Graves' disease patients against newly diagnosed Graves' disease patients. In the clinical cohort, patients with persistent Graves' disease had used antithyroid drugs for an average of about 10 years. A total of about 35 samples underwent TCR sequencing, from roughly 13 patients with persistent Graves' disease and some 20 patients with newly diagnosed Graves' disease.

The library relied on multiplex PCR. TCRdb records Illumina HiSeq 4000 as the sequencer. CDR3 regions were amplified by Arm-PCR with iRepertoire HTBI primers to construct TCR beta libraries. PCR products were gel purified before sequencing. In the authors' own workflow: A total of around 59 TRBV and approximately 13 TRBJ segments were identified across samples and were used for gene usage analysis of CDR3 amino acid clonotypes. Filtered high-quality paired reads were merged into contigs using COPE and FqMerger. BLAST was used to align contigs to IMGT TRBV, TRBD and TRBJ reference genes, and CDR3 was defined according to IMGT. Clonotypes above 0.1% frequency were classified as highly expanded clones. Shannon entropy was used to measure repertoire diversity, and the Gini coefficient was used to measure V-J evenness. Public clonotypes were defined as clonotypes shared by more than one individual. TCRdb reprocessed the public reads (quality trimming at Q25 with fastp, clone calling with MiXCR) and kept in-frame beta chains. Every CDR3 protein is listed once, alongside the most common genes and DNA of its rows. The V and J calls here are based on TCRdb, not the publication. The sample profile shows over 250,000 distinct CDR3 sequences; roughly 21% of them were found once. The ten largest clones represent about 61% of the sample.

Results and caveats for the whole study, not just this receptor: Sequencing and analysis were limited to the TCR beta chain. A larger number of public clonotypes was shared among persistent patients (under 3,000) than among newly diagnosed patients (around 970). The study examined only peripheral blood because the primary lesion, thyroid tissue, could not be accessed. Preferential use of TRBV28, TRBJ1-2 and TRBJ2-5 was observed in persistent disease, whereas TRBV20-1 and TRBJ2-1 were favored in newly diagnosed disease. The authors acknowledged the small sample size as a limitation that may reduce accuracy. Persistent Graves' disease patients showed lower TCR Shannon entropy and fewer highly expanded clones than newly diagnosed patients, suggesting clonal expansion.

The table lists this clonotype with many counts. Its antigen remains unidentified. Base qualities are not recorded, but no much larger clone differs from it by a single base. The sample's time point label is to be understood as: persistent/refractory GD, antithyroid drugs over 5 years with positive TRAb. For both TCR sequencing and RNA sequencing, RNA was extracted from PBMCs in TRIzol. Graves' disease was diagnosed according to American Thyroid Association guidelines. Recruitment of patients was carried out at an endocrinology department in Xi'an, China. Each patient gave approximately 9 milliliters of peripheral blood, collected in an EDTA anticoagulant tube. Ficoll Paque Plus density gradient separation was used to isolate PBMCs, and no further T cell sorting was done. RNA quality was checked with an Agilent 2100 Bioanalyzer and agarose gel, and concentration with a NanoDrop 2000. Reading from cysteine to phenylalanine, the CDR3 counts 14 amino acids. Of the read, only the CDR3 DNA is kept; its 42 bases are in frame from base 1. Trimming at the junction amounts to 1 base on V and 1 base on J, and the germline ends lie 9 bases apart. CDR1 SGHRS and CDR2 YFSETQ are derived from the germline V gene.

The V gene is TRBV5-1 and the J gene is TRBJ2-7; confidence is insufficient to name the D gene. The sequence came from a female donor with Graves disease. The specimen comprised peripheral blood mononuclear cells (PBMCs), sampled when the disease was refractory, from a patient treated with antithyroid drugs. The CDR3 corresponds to CASSLLQESYEQYF. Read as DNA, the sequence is TGCGCCAGCAGCTTGCTACAAGAATCCTACGAGCAGTACTTC. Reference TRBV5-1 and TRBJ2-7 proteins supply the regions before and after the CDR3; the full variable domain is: KAGVTQTPRYLIKTRGQQVTLSCSPISGHRSVSWYQQTPGQGLQFLFEYFSETQRNKGNFPGRFSGRQFSNSRSEMNVSTLELGDSALYLCASSLLQESYEQYFGPGTRLTVT.